The rows below give T cell receptor beta chains drawn from one sample of a study of T cells after yellow fever vaccination. Each CDR3 protein is one row after TCRdb ran MiXCR on the 5' RACE reads. The sample lists fewer than 450,000 distinct CDR3 sequences; 7% to 9% were seen once. This specimen was PBMCs, taken around 45 days after the first yellow fever vaccination. The receptors come from a young man who received the YFV17D yellow fever vaccine. Each CDR3 is given with its conserved first and last residue. A D gene is named only where the DNA matches it firmly. Only some rows state a clone size, as once, few, many or a class for expanded clones.

clone_size: many
j_call: TRBJ2-3
v_call: TRBV9
d_call: TRBD1
cdr3_aa: CASSSDRVTDTQYF
cdr3_nt: TGTGCCAGCAGCTCGGACAGGGTCACAGATACGCAGTATTTT

clone_size: .
j_call: TRBJ2-3
v_call: TRBV7-2
d_call: TRBD2
cdr3_aa: CASSLARGTSGTDTQYF
cdr3_nt: TGTGCCAGCAGCTTAGCGCGCGGGACTAGCGGCACAGATACGCAGTATTTT

clone_size: many
j_call: TRBJ2-1
v_call: TRBV3-1
d_call: TRBD1
cdr3_aa: CASSRSTGQGWNEQFF
cdr3_nt: TGTGCCAGCAGCCGCAGCACGGGACAGGGATGGAATGAGCAGTTCTTC

clone_size: few
j_call: TRBJ2-1
v_call: TRBV5-4
d_call: .
cdr3_aa: CASSFGGAFVEQFF
cdr3_nt: TGTGCCAGCAGCTTTGGCGGGGCCTTCGTGGAGCAGTTCTTC

clone_size: few
j_call: TRBJ2-2
v_call: TRBV7-2
d_call: TRBD2
cdr3_aa: CASSLFNLAGMTGELFF
cdr3_nt: TGTGCCAGCAGCTTATTTAACCTAGCGGGGATGACCGGGGAGCTGTTTTTT

clone_size: few
j_call: TRBJ2-3
v_call: TRBV5-4
d_call: .
cdr3_aa: CASSLESPTDTQYF
cdr3_nt: TGTGCCAGCAGCTTGGAATCGCCCACAGATACGCAGTATTTT

clone_size: few
j_call: TRBJ2-7
v_call: TRBV4-3
d_call: TRBD1
cdr3_aa: CASSQDTGGPPSYEQYF
cdr3_nt: TGCGCCAGCAGCCAAGATACAGGGGGACCGCCCTCCTACGAGCAGTACTTC

clone_size: .
j_call: TRBJ1-5
v_call: TRBV5-1
d_call: .
cdr3_aa: CASSLDFLGNQPQHF
cdr3_nt: TGCGCCAGCAGCTTGGACTTCCTGGGCAATCAGCCCCAGCATTTT

clone_size: .
j_call: TRBJ2-1
v_call: TRBV7-2
d_call: .
cdr3_aa: CASSKKLGGAVNEQFF
cdr3_nt: TGTGCCAGCAGCAAGAAGTTGGGGGGGGCCGTGAATGAGCAGTTCTTC

clone_size: few
j_call: TRBJ1-1
v_call: TRBV5-1
d_call: TRBD1
cdr3_aa: CASSGRTGGLTEAFF
cdr3_nt: TGCGCCAGCAGCGGGAGGACAGGGGGCTTGACTGAAGCTTTCTTT

clone_size: .
j_call: TRBJ2-1
v_call: TRBV12-3/TRBV12-4
d_call: .
cdr3_aa: CATNGGNEQFF
cdr3_nt: TGTGCCACCAATGGGGGGAATGAGCAGTTCTTC

clone_size: few
j_call: TRBJ2-1
v_call: TRBV5-1
d_call: TRBD2
cdr3_aa: CASSLAGASGGYNEQFF
cdr3_nt: TGCGCCAGCAGCTTGGCGGGGGCTAGCGGGGGTTACAATGAGCAGTTCTTC

clone_size: many
j_call: TRBJ2-3
v_call: TRBV9
d_call: TRBD2
cdr3_aa: CASNKRGRSTDTQYF
cdr3_nt: TGTGCCAGCAATAAGCGGGGGAGGAGCACAGATACGCAGTATTTT

clone_size: .
j_call: TRBJ1-1
v_call: TRBV5-4
d_call: TRBD1
cdr3_aa: CASSSGQGFTEAFF
cdr3_nt: TGTGCCAGCAGCTCCGGACAGGGTTTCACTGAAGCTTTCTTT

clone_size: few
j_call: TRBJ2-7
v_call: TRBV19
d_call: .
cdr3_aa: CATQPATSYEQYF
cdr3_nt: TGTGCCACCCAGCCGGCGACCTCCTACGAGCAGTACTTC

clone_size: .
j_call: TRBJ2-3
v_call: TRBV9
d_call: TRBD2
cdr3_aa: CASSASLAGGRTDTQYF
cdr3_nt: TGTGCCAGCAGCGCTTCCCTAGCGGGGGGACGCACAGATACGCAGTATTTT

clone_size: .
j_call: TRBJ1-2
v_call: TRBV5-1
d_call: .
cdr3_aa: CASSLGGDFYGYTF
cdr3_nt: TGCGCCAGCAGCTTGGGAGGTGATTTCTATGGCTACACCTTC

clone_size: .
j_call: TRBJ1-3
v_call: TRBV12-3/TRBV12-4
d_call: TRBD1
cdr3_aa: CASSLDRVSGNTIYF
cdr3_nt: TGTGCCAGCAGCTTAGACAGGGTCTCTGGAAACACCATATATTTT

clone_size: .
j_call: TRBJ2-7
v_call: TRBV15
d_call: TRBD1
cdr3_aa: CATSSRSTGGSEQYF
cdr3_nt: TGTGCCACCAGCAGCCGAAGTACAGGGGGATCCGAGCAGTACTTC

clone_size: .
j_call: TRBJ1-3
v_call: TRBV29-1
d_call: TRBD1
cdr3_aa: CSARTGSGNTIYF
cdr3_nt: TGCAGCGCACGGACAGGCTCTGGAAACACCATATATTTT

clone_size: .
j_call: TRBJ2-2
v_call: TRBV4-2
d_call: .
cdr3_aa: CASSQDEAGQGGELFF
cdr3_nt: TGTGCCAGCAGCCAAGATGAGGCAGGGCAGGGCGGGGAGCTGTTTTTT

clone_size: .
j_call: TRBJ1-6
v_call: TRBV3-1
d_call: .
cdr3_aa: CASTPGGGSYNSPLHF
cdr3_nt: TGTGCCAGCACCCCTGGCGGGGGCTCCTATAATTCACCCCTCCACTTT

clone_size: .
j_call: TRBJ2-6
v_call: TRBV12-3/TRBV12-4
d_call: TRBD2
cdr3_aa: CASSLRGGSISGANVLTF
cdr3_nt: TGTGCCAGCAGTTTGCGGGGGGGGTCGATCTCTGGGGCCAACGTCCTGACTTTC

clone_size: few
j_call: TRBJ2-2
v_call: TRBV27
d_call: .
cdr3_aa: CASRSFGELFF
cdr3_nt: TGTGCCAGCAGGAGTTTCGGGGAGCTGTTTTTT

clone_size: few
j_call: TRBJ2-2
v_call: TRBV6-2/TRBV6-3
d_call: .
cdr3_aa: CASSYFQDTGELFF
cdr3_nt: TGTGCCAGCAGTTACTTTCAGGACACCGGGGAGCTGTTTTTT

clone_size: many
j_call: TRBJ1-2
v_call: TRBV5-1
d_call: TRBD1
cdr3_aa: CASSEGQGTYGYTF
cdr3_nt: TGCGCCAGCAGCGAGGGACAGGGAACCTATGGCTACACCTTC

clone_size: .
j_call: TRBJ2-4
v_call: TRBV5-5
d_call: TRBD1
cdr3_aa: CASSFAGQGLSKNIQYF
cdr3_nt: TGTGCCAGCAGCTTCGCGGGACAGGGGTTGTCCAAAAACATTCAGTACTTC

clone_size: .
j_call: TRBJ1-2
v_call: TRBV20-1
d_call: TRBD1
cdr3_aa: CCARLGTGGDDYGYTF
cdr3_nt: TGCTGTGCTAGACTCGGGACAGGGGGCGATGACTATGGCTACACCTTC

clone_size: many
j_call: TRBJ2-7
v_call: TRBV27
d_call: TRBD2
cdr3_aa: CASSLGTSGVYEQYF
cdr3_nt: TGTGCCAGCAGCCTTGGGACTAGCGGGGTGTACGAGCAGTACTTC

clone_size: .
j_call: TRBJ1-1
v_call: TRBV3-1
d_call: .
cdr3_aa: CASSQVDLRMGAFF
cdr3_nt: TGTGCCAGCAGCCAAGTGGATCTGAGAATGGGAGCTTTCTTT

clone_size: .
j_call: TRBJ2-2
v_call: TRBV20-1
d_call: TRBD2
cdr3_aa: CSARDQAGGGNTGELFF
cdr3_nt: TGCAGTGCTAGAGATCAAGCGGGGGGCGGGAACACCGGGGAGCTGTTTTTT

clone_size: few
j_call: TRBJ2-2
v_call: TRBV7-2
d_call: .
cdr3_aa: CASTKTRGGSNTGELFF
cdr3_nt: TGTGCCAGCACCAAAACCCGAGGGGGGTCAAACACCGGGGAGCTGTTTTTT

clone_size: .
j_call: TRBJ2-7
v_call: TRBV18
d_call: .
cdr3_aa: CASSPPGSPYEQYF
cdr3_nt: TGTGCCAGCTCACCACCGGGTAGCCCCTACGAGCAGTACTTC

clone_size: many
j_call: TRBJ2-3
v_call: TRBV3-1
d_call: TRBD2
cdr3_aa: CASSPSGGPTDTQYF
cdr3_nt: TGTGCCAGCAGCCCTAGCGGGGGTCCCACAGATACGCAGTATTTT

clone_size: .
j_call: TRBJ1-4
v_call: TRBV7-7
d_call: .
cdr3_aa: CASSTGFGEKLFF
cdr3_nt: TGTGCCAGCAGCACAGGGTTCGGTGAAAAACTGTTTTTT

clone_size: .
j_call: TRBJ2-5
v_call: TRBV20-1
d_call: TRBD2
cdr3_aa: CSAPLAGGPETQYF
cdr3_nt: TGCAGTGCTCCTCTAGCGGGGGGGCCTGAGACCCAGTACTTC

clone_size: many
j_call: TRBJ1-2
v_call: TRBV7-8
d_call: TRBD1
cdr3_aa: CASSLDRDGYTF
cdr3_nt: TGTGCCAGCAGCCTAGACAGGGATGGCTACACCTTC

clone_size: .
j_call: TRBJ1-5
v_call: TRBV27
d_call: .
cdr3_aa: CASSTVGVGQPQHF
cdr3_nt: TGTGCCAGCAGTACTGTAGGGGTAGGGCAGCCCCAGCATTTT

clone_size: few
j_call: TRBJ2-7
v_call: TRBV5-4
d_call: .
cdr3_aa: CASSPVGRSYEQYF
cdr3_nt: TGTGCCAGCAGCCCGGTGGGCAGAAGCTACGAGCAGTACTTC

clone_size: .
j_call: TRBJ1-2
v_call: TRBV10-3
d_call: TRBD1
cdr3_aa: CAISGTDYGYTF
cdr3_nt: TGTGCCATCAGCGGGACAGACTATGGCTACACCTTC

clone_size: few
j_call: TRBJ2-6
v_call: TRBV5-1
d_call: .
cdr3_aa: CASSLDPGANVLTF
cdr3_nt: TGCGCCAGCAGCTTGGACCCAGGGGCCAACGTCCTGACTTTC

clone_size: .
j_call: TRBJ1-6
v_call: TRBV2
d_call: .
cdr3_aa: CASKDLGDSPLHF
cdr3_nt: TGTGCCAGCAAGGACTTAGGGGATTCACCCCTCCACTTT

clone_size: .
j_call: TRBJ2-5
v_call: TRBV7-2
d_call: .
cdr3_aa: CASSPYSGRLQETQYF
cdr3_nt: TGTGCCAGCAGCCCGTACTCTGGACGGCTCCAAGAGACCCAGTACTTC

clone_size: .
j_call: TRBJ2-3
v_call: TRBV20-1
d_call: TRBD2
cdr3_aa: CSARASSGVTDTQYF
cdr3_nt: TGCAGTGCTAGAGCGAGTAGCGGGGTGACAGATACGCAGTATTTT

clone_size: .
j_call: TRBJ2-7
v_call: TRBV18
d_call: TRBD2
cdr3_aa: CASSPPAGLYEQYF
cdr3_nt: TGTGCCAGCTCACCACCAGCGGGGCTTTACGAGCAGTACTTC

clone_size: many
j_call: TRBJ2-3
v_call: TRBV6-1
d_call: TRBD2
cdr3_aa: CASSDAGGPDTQYF
cdr3_nt: TGTGCCAGCAGTGACGCGGGGGGGCCAGATACGCAGTATTTT

clone_size: many
j_call: TRBJ2-1
v_call: TRBV5-1
d_call: .
cdr3_aa: CASSEPIGNEQFF
cdr3_nt: TGCGCCAGCAGTGAGCCTATCGGAAATGAGCAGTTCTTC

clone_size: .
j_call: TRBJ1-5
v_call: TRBV5-1
d_call: .
cdr3_aa: CASSLAGLGSNQPQHF
cdr3_nt: TGCGCCAGCAGCTTGGCGGGGCTCGGGAGCAATCAGCCCCAGCATTTT

clone_size: .
j_call: TRBJ2-7
v_call: TRBV12-3/TRBV12-4
d_call: .
cdr3_aa: CASSWVQGTYEQYF
cdr3_nt: TGTGCCAGCAGTTGGGTTCAGGGCACCTACGAGCAGTACTTC

clone_size: .
j_call: TRBJ2-1
v_call: TRBV19
d_call: TRBD1
cdr3_aa: CASSITPRVTGRNFNEQFF
cdr3_nt: TGTGCCAGTAGTATAACCCCCCGGGTGACAGGGAGAAACTTCAATGAGCAGTTCTTC

clone_size: few
j_call: TRBJ1-6
v_call: TRBV7-2
d_call: .
cdr3_aa: CASSGPGPLHF
cdr3_nt: TGTGCCAGCAGCGGACCGGGACCCCTCCACTTT

clone_size: few
j_call: TRBJ1-6
v_call: TRBV5-1
d_call: .
cdr3_aa: CASSYHPGEKSPLHF
cdr3_nt: TGCGCCAGCAGCTACCACCCGGGAGAAAAGTCACCCCTCCACTTT

clone_size: few
j_call: TRBJ1-2
v_call: TRBV5-1
d_call: .
cdr3_aa: CASSLAVDFYGYTF
cdr3_nt: TGCGCCAGCAGCTTGGCGGTGGACTTCTATGGCTACACCTTC

clone_size: .
j_call: TRBJ2-1
v_call: TRBV5-1
d_call: TRBD2
cdr3_aa: CASSSLGTSASSYNEQFF
cdr3_nt: TGCGCCAGCAGCTCCCTGGGGACTAGCGCGAGCTCCTACAATGAGCAGTTCTTC

clone_size: few
j_call: TRBJ2-3
v_call: TRBV27
d_call: .
cdr3_aa: CASSIRTLAGTDTQYF
cdr3_nt: TGTGCCAGCAGTATCAGGACCTTGGCCGGCACAGATACGCAGTATTTT

clone_size: few
j_call: TRBJ2-1
v_call: TRBV15
d_call: .
cdr3_aa: CATSRGSAGTYNEQFF
cdr3_nt: TGTGCCACCAGCAGAGGTTCAGCCGGGACCTACAATGAGCAGTTCTTC

clone_size: .
j_call: TRBJ2-1
v_call: TRBV6-4
d_call: .
cdr3_aa: CASSECHDEQFF
cdr3_nt: TGTGCCAGCAGTGAGTGTCACGATGAGCAGTTCTTC